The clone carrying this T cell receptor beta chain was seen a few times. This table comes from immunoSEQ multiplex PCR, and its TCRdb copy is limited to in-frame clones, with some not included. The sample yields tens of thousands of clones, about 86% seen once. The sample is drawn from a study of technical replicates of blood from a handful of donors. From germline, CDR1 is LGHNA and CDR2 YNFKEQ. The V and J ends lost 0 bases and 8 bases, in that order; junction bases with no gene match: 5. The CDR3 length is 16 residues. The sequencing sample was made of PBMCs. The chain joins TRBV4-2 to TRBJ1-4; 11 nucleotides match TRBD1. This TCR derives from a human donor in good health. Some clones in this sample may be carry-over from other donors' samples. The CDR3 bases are TGTGCCAGCAGCCAAGATAGCGGGACAGGGGGGGAAAAACTGTTTTTT. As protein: CASSQDSGTGGEKLFF.